This T cell receptor (beta chain) is drawn from a study of blood T cell repertoires in COVID-19. Study summary: Samples came from the United States, Italy and Spain, spanning acute and convalescent COVID-19. T cells, B-cell-depleted T cells, or PBMCs supplied cDNA or gDNA.

In the authors' methods: Amplifying reference gene primers gave estimates of nucleated cell counts. Clones were sequenced by immunoSEQ multiplex PCR, and TCRdb holds only the in-frame ones, with some missing. V, J and clone size reflect that table, while D and trimming were determined from the DNA. The repertoire has approximately 150,000 clones, 80% of them found once; the top ten carry 3.5%. Germline V gene sequence: CDR1 SGHTA, CDR2 FQGNSA. CDR3 length equals 15 residues. With 1 base clipped from V and 2 bases from J, the junction kept 3 bases outside the gene matches. The specimen sequenced was peripheral blood. The clonotype comes from a man aged 65-85 years who had recovered from COVID-19. The chain is built from TRBV7-2 and TRBJ2-3, with 7 nucleotides matching TRBD2. As DNA, the CDR3 is TGTGCCAGCAGCTTAGTAGCGGGTCACACAGATACGCAGTATTTT. Its protein is CASSLVAGHTDTQYF.